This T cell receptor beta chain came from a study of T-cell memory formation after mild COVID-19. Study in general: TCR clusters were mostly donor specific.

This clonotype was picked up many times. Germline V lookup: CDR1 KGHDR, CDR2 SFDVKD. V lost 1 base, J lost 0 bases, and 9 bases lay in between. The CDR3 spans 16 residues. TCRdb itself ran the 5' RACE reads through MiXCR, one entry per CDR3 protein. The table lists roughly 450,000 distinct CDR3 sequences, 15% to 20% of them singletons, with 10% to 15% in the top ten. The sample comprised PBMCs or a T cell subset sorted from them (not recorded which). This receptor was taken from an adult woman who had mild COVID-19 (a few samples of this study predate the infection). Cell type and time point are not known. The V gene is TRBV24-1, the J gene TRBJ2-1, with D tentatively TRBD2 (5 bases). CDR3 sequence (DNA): TGTGCCACCAGTGATTTCGGAGGTAGCTCCTACAATGAGCAGTTCTTC. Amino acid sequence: CATSDFGGSSYNEQFF.